This passage covers 5 T cell receptor beta chains from one sample sequenced in a study of shared clonotypes between healthy human individuals. Assay: immunoSEQ multiplex PCR; the TCRdb copy retains only in-frame clones and omits some. The data contain 980,000 or so clones, approximately 76% of them singletons. The material sequenced was memory CD4+ T cells sorted from blood. Subset given: CD45RA-negative fraction. These receptors were collected from a man younger than 30 in good health.

The rearrangement uses TRBV21-1 and TRBJ1-2. TRBV21-1 is designated a pseudogene. CDR3 length: 12 residues. CDR3 sequence (DNA): TGTGCCAGACGTAGACTAGTCTATGGCTACACCTTC. Residues: CARRRLVYGYTF.

The gene calls are TRBV6-6 and TRBJ1-3; no definite D call. The CDR3 contains 12 residues. The germline V gene has CDR1 MNHNY and CDR2 SVGAGI (reference sequence). Between the trimmed V and J ends, which lost 4 bases and 4 bases, there was a span of 5 bases. The CDR3 sequence: CASSSRGNTIYF. As DNA, the CDR3 is TGTGCCAGCAGTTCCAGGGGAAACACCATATATTTT.

The rearrangement links TRBV6-1 to TRBJ2-3; D is unresolved. V lost 0 bases, J lost 5 bases, and 3 bases lay in between. The germline V gene has CDR1 MNHNS and CDR2 SASEGT. The CDR3 totals 12 residues. In DNA form, the CDR3 reads TGTGCCAGCAGTGAAGCTAGAGATACGCAGTATTTT. It codes for CASSEARDTQYF.

This clone was detected once. The rearrangement uses TRBV6-5 and TRBJ2-7; 8 bases map to TRBD2. The CDR3 spans 14 residues. In germline, CDR1 is MNHEY, CDR2 SVGAGI. V dropped 6 bases and J dropped 7; count of bases not matched to a gene: 11. The CDR3 DNA is TGTGCCAGCAGCTCCGGGACACAGCGGGGGGAGCAGTACTTC. Translated, it gives CASSSGTQRGEQYF.

The gene calls are TRBV11-3 and TRBJ2-1; 7 bases are a match to TRBD1. Trimming removed 2 bases from V and 7 bases from J; junction bases left unmatched: 2. Germline V gene lookup returns CDR1 SGHNT and CDR2 YENEEA. There are 13 residues in the CDR3. The CDR3 coding sequence is TGTGCCAGCAGCTTAACAGGGGTAAATGAGCAGTTCTTC. Protein product: CASSLTGVNEQFF.